The source of this T cell receptor (beta chain) is a study of regulatory T cells in long-lasting Graves disease. The time point was: newly diagnosed GD, antithyroid drugs for less than 3 months. Isolated PBMC RNA provided the starting material for the TCR library. With iRepertoire HTBI primers and Arm-PCR of CDR3 regions, TCR beta libraries were built. TCRdb re-analysed the multiplex PCR reads in MiXCR, keeping a single row per CDR3 protein. The table records 550,000 to 700,000 distinct CDR3 sequences, about 16% of them present only once. This clonotype was found a few times. A junction end diverges from the germline sequence, so it may reflect a read error. These same data were also listed under a study on T cells in Graves' hyperthyroidism and ophthalmopathy. This second study says: Among clonotypes expanded in thyroid above 0.001, most were also found in blood.

This sequence was found in a man aged 18 to 29 with Graves disease. The sequencing used peripheral blood mononuclear cells (PBMCs), collected at new diagnosis, from a patient treated with antithyroid drugs.

The DNA for the CDR3 is TGTGTCAGCACGAGAGACAGGGCAGATACGCAGTATTTT. Protein product: CVSTRDRADTQYF. This chain connects TRBV6-2 or TRBV6-3 to TRBJ2-3, with 7 bases fitting TRBD1. Germline CDR1 and CDR2: MNHEY and SVGEGT. CDR3 size: 13 residues.